This T cell receptor (beta chain) was identified during a study of cytomegalovirus exposure and HLA in healthy donors. Study-level points and caveats: Three chains tied to CMV proved CMV antigen-specific in vitro. The study put some 150 TCR beta chains on its list as cytomegalovirus-associated. Despite most TCR sequences being rare, some public TCRs occurred in many donors.

Comment on this clone: Its antigen is not identified.

Libraries were prepared by immunoSEQ multiplex PCR; TCRdb keeps only in-frame clonotypes and omits some of them. The repertoire consists of about 66,000 clones, with about 96% occurring once and the leading ten covering 0.7% to 0.95%. These donors were members of the roughly 130-subject validation cohort, a group separate from the approximately 640-subject first cohort. This CDR3 contains 14 residues. The J segment lost 6 bases and the V segment lost 5 bases, leaving 9 bases of the junction unmatched. CDR1 and CDR2 (germline): SGHRS, YFSETQ. The chain couples TRBV5-1 to TRBJ2-7, with 9 positions matching TRBD2. The sequence derives from a man between 18 and 29 years old in good health and CMV-seronegative. Specimen: PBMCs. For the CDR3, the DNA is TGCGCCAGCAGTCCTCCCGGGACTAGCAGCGAGCAGTACTTC. It is translated as CASSPPGTSSEQYF.